This is a list of T cell receptor beta chains from one sample in a study of blood T cells in healthy people across ages. A single record per CDR3 protein comes from TCRdb applying MiXCR to the 5' RACE reads. Among 590,000 or so distinct CDR3 sequences listed, about 30% were seen once. The material sequenced was blood. The origin of the receptors is a woman older than 75 in good health. Both conserved end residues are trimmed from each CDR3. D genes are given only for firm matches. Only part of the rows carry a size: once, few, many, or a class if the clone is expanded.

TRBV11-2	TRBD2	many	ASSPVAGGQETQY
TRBV3-1	.	.	ASSQDLGPNYGYT
TRBV4-1	.	.	ASNQGGDGATYEQY
TRBV7-3	TRBD2	.	ASSLTSGRNNEQF
TRBV2	TRBD2	few	ASSVKVAHGGEQY
TRBV4-1	.	.	ASSPQGWSEKLF
TRBV30	TRBD1	.	AWGPNVAGGAGGYT
TRBV6-2/TRBV6-3	TRBD2	many	ASKQISGGYNEQF
TRBV18	TRBD1	many	ASSEKQGPYEQY
TRBV28	.	few	ASRVQGDTEAF
TRBV29-1	.	few	SVETGNTEAF
TRBV10-3	.	many	AISALTDTQY
TRBV7-7	TRBD2	.	ASSPVLGLGQETQY
TRBV7-9	.	many	ASNNRTASPEAF
TRBV5-1	.	many	ASSSLSDYEQY
TRBV5-1	TRBD2	many	ASSLAGGGSGETQY
TRBV3-1	.	few	ASSQVHSSNQPQH
TRBV20-1	.	many	SARQGGYGYT
TRBV20-1	.	many	SAATDDLGTQY
TRBV9	.	.	ASGRNQPHH
TRBV18	.	few	ASSPLPPPGRSSGANVLT
TRBV20-1	.	many	SAQAGHPYEQY
TRBV7-9	.	many	ASSPTSFWGRNTEAF